This T cell receptor beta chain was recorded in a study of blood T cell repertoires in COVID-19. Background on the study: There were acute and convalescent COVID-19 samples, and they came from the United States, Italy and Spain. From T cells, B-cell-depleted T cells, or PBMCs came the material, which was cDNA or gDNA.

Germline assignment: CDR1 ENHRY and CDR2 SYGVKD. V was pared by 8 bases and J by 5 bases, with 15 bases between. This CDR3 has 13 residues. As originally analysed: From reference gene primer amplification, estimates of nucleated cell counts were derived. TCRdb's copy holds only in-frame clones and misses some; the assay was immunoSEQ multiplex PCR. V and J calls and clone size come straight from that table; D and trimming were deduced from the DNA. This table holds around 180,000 clones, approximately 90% found once. The sequenced material came from peripheral blood. This clonotype was obtained from a man in his fifties or sixties with acute or convalescent COVID-19. The V gene is TRBV10-3, the J gene TRBJ1-1; tentative D call: TRBD1 (6 bases). CDR3 protein: CAISRAGETEAFF. CDR3 DNA sequence: TGTGCCATCTCAAGGGCAGGGGAAACTGAAGCTTTCTTT.